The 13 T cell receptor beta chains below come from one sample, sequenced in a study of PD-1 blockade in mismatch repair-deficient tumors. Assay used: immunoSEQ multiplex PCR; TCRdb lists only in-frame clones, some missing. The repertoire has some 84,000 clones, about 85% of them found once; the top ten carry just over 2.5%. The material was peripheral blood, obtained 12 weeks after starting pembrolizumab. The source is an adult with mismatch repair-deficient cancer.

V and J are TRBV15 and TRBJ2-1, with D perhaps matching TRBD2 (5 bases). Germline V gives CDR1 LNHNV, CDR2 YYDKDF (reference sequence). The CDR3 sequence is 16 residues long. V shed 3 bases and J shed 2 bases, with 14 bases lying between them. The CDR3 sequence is CATSSLTGLAYNEQFF. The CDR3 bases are TGTGCCACCAGCAGCCTCACTGGACTTGCCTACAATGAGCAGTTCTTC.

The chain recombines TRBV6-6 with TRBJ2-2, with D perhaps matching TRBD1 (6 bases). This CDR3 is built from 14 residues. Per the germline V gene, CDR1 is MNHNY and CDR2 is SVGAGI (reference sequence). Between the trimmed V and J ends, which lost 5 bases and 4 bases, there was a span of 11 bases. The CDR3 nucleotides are TGTGCCAGCAGTCCGGGACACCTCACCGGGGAGCTGTTTTTT. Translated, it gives CASSPGHLTGELFF.

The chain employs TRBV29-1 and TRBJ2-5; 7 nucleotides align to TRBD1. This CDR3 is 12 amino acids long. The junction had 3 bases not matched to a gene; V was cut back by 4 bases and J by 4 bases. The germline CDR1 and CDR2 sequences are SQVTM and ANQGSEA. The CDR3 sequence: CSVATGTETQYF. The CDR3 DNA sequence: TGCAGCGTTGCGACAGGGACAGAGACCCAGTACTTC.

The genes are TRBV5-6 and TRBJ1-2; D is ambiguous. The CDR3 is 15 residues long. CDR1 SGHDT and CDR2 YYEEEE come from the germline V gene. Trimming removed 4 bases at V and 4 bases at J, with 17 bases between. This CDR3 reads CASSPRGGVSYGYTF. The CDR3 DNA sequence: TGTGCCAGCAGCCCCCGAGGTGGGGTTAGCTATGGCTACACCTTC.

CDR3 in DNA: TGTGCCTGGAGTGGAACTGTGGCCTACAATGAGCAGTTCTTC. This codes for CAWSGTVAYNEQFF. The V gene is TRBV30, the J gene TRBJ2-1; D uncertain. CDR1 is GTSNPN and CDR2 is SVGIG in the germline V gene (reference sequence). V lost 1 base and J lost 2, with 9 bases in between. The CDR3 runs to 14 residues.

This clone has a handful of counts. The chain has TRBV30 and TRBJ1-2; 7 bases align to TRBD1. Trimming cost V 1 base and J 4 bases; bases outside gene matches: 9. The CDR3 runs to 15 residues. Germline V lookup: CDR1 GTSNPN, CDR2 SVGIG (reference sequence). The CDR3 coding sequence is TGTGCCTGGAGTGAAGTGACAGGGTCGGGCTATGGCTACACCTTC. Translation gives CAWSEVTGSGYGYTF.

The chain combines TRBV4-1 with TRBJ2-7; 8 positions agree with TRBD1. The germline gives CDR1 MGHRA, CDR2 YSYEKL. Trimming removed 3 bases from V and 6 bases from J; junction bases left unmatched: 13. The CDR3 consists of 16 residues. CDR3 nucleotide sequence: TGCGCCAGCAGCCAGGGTGGGGCAGGGGGCCCGGGCGAGCAGTACTTC. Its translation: CASSQGGAGGPGEQYF.

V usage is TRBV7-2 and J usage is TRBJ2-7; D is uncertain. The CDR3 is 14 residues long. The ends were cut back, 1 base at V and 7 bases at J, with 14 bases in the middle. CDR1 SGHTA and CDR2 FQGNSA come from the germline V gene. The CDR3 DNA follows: TGTGCCAGCAGCTTAGGGTGGATGCCCGGGGAGCAGTACTTC. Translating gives CASSLGWMPGEQYF.

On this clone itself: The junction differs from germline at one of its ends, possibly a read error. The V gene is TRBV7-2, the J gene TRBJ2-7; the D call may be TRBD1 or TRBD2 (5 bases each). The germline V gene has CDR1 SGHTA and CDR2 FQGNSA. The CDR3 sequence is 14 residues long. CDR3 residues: CASRLGTSPREQYF. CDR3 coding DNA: TGTGCCAGCAGGTTAGGGACCTCTCCTCGGGAGCAGTACTTC. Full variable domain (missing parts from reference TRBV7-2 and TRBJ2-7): GAGVSQSPSNKVTEKGKDVELRCDPISGHTALYWYRQSLGQGLEFLIYFQGNSAPDKSGLPSDRFSAERTGGSVSTLTIQRTQQEDSAVYLCASRLGTSPREQYFGPGTRLTVT.

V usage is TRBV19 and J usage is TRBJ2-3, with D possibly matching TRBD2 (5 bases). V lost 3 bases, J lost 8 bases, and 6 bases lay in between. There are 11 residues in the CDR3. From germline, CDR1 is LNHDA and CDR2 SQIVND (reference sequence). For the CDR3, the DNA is TGTGCCAGTAGTATCGGAGGTACGCAGTATTTT. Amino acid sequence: CASSIGGTQYF.

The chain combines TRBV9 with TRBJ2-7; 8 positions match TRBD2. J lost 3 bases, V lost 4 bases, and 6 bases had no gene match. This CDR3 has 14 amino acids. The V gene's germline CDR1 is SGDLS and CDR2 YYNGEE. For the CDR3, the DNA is TGTGCCAGCAGCCCCCGGCTAGCGGGCTACGAGCAGTACTTC. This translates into CASSPRLAGYEQYF.

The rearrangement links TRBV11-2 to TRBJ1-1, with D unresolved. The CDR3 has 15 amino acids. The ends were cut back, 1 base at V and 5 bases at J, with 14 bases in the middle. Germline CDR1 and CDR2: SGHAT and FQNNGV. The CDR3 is CASSLVGEVGTEAFF. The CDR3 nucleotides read TGTGCCAGCAGCTTAGTCGGGGAAGTTGGGACTGAAGCTTTCTTT.

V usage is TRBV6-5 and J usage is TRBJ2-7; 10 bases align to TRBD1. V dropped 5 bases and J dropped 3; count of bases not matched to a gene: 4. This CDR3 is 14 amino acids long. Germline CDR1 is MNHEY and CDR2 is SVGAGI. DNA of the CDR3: TGTGCCAGCAGTAGTCGGGACAGGGGCTACGAGCAGTACTTC. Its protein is CASSSRDRGYEQYF.